This TCR beta chain emerged from a study of monozygotic twins with inflammatory bowel disease. The study's findings and limits: Fewer shared clonotypes with others were found in IBD patients than in healthy twins, especially with disease activity.

Reanalyzing the 5' RACE reads, TCRdb keeps one entry per CDR3 protein, without DNA. The table gives around 230,000 distinct CDR3 sequences; the top ten clones make up less than 2% of it. On this clonotype: Its cognate antigen is unknown.

The sample comprised blood. The clonotype comes from a human donor with ulcerative colitis or Crohn's disease, or a healthy co-twin of an affected twin (not recorded which).

The CDR3 is CASSPASGVFSYNEQFF. V and J are TRBV7-2 and TRBJ2-1; TCRdb returns TRBD2, unconfirmable since there is no DNA. Germline V lookup: CDR1 SGHTA, CDR2 FQGNSA. CDR3 length equals 17 residues. Together with reference TRBV7-2 and TRBJ2-1, the CDR3 gives the full variable domain: GAGVSQSPSNKVTEKGKDVELRCDPISGHTALYWYRQSLGQGLEFLIYFQGNSAPDKSGLPSDRFSAERTGGSVSTLTIQRTQQEDSAVYLCASSPASGVFSYNEQFFGPGTRLTVL.